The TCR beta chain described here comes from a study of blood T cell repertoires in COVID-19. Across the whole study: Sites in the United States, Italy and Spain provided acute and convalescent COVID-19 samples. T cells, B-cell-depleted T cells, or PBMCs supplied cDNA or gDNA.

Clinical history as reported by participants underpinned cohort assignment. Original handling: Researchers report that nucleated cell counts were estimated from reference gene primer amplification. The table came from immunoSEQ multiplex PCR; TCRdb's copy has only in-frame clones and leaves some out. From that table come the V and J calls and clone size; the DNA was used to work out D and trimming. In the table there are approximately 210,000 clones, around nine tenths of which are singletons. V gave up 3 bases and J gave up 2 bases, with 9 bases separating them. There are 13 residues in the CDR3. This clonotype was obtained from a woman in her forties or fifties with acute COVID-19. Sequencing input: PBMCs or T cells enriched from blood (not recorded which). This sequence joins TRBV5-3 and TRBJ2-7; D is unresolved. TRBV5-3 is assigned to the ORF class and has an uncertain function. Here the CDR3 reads CARSSGPAYEQYF. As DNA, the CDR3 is TGTGCCAGAAGCTCAGGCCCAGCCTACGAGCAGTACTTC.